These 5 T cell receptor beta chains were sequenced from one sample in a study of OX40 agonist ivuxolimab in advanced cancers. The assay was immunoSEQ multiplex PCR, and TCRdb's table has in-frame clones only and misses some. This table has over 25,000 clones, 80% to 95% appearing once. Material: CD4+ or CD8+ T cells sorted from blood, obtained in a trial of the OX40 agonist ivuxolimab. Receptors originate from an adult with an advanced solid tumor such as melanoma, head and neck, liver or kidney cancer.

V is TRBV5-1 and J is TRBJ2-7; possibly TRBD2 for D (6 bases). The germline CDR1 and CDR2 sequences are SGHRS and YFSETQ. The V end lost 0 bases, the J end lost 6 bases, and 10 bases lay between the germline ends. The CDR3 contains 13 residues. This chain's CDR3 is CASSLAGVSEQYF. Here the CDR3 DNA reads TGCGCCAGCAGCTTGGCGGGAGTGTCCGAGCAGTACTTC.

The V gene is TRBV29-1, the J gene TRBJ2-5, with a possible D match to TRBD1 (6 bases). The CDR3 has 13 amino acids. V shed 3 bases and J shed 5 bases, with 13 bases lying between them. In germline, CDR1 is SQVTM, CDR2 ANQGSEA. The CDR3 DNA reads TGCAGCGTTGACAGGGGTAGGGCCGAGACCCAGTACTTC. Protein product: CSVDRGRAETQYF.

The chain uses TRBV6-1 and TRBJ2-5; no firm D call. V was shortened by 1 base and J by 6 bases, with 9 bases between the two germline ends. Germline CDR1 is MNHNS and CDR2 is SASEGT. This CDR3 has 13 amino acids. In DNA form, the CDR3 reads TGTGCCAGCAGTGAAGATCTAGGCCAGACCCAGTACTTC. It codes for CASSEDLGQTQYF.

J is TRBJ1-5 and V is TRBV27; no clear D. Germline V gene sequence: CDR1 MNHEY, CDR2 SMNVEV (reference sequence). This CDR3 region has 12 residues. The germline V and J ends were trimmed by 6 bases and 2 bases, with 5 bases remaining between them. CDR3 amino acids: CASRTGNQPQHF. Here the CDR3 DNA reads TGTGCCAGCAGAACTGGCAATCAGCCCCAGCATTTT.

The chain employs TRBV27 and TRBJ1-2; TRBD1 might be the D (6 bases). The V end lost 3 bases, the J end lost 4 bases, and 12 bases lay between the germline ends. The CDR3 runs 14 residues. Germline CDR1 MNHEY, CDR2 SMNVEV (reference sequence). CDR3 in amino acids: CASSFRDTTYGYTF. For the CDR3, the DNA is TGTGCCAGCAGTTTCCGGGACACTACCTATGGCTACACCTTC.